A selection of T cell receptor beta chains follows, all from one sample in a study of CD8+CD57+ T cells in acquired aplastic anemia. TCRdb recomputed calls from the reads with MiXCR, one row per CDR3 protein. The sample lists 100,000 to 150,000 distinct CDR3 sequences; approximately 36% were seen once. Sequencing used sorted CD4+, CD8+, or CD8+CD57+ T cells (not recorded which) from PBMCs. These receptors all stem from a human donor with aplastic anemia. The CDR3 runs from the conserved cysteine through the conserved F or W. Each record gives: V gene, CDR3 protein.

v_call: TRBV7-9
cdr3_aa: CASSPLPVSVYNEQFF

v_call: TRBV12-3/TRBV12-4
cdr3_aa: CASSSLAGTYNEQFF

v_call: TRBV5-1
cdr3_aa: CASSLGQGASAEAFF

v_call: TRBV10-3
cdr3_aa: CASKRDRCTEAFF

v_call: TRBV10-3
cdr3_aa: CAISDRAGAGNSPLHF

v_call: TRBV11-1
cdr3_aa: CASSPELGDNEQFF

v_call: TRBV6-1
cdr3_aa: CASSVSVGGSYEQYF

v_call: TRBV2
cdr3_aa: CASSEIPSATAGNTIYF

v_call: TRBV19
cdr3_aa: CASSIGQAPGELFF

v_call: TRBV19
cdr3_aa: CASSIQGLGYEQYF

v_call: TRBV7-7
cdr3_aa: CASSPGGPGANVLTF

v_call: TRBV9
cdr3_aa: CASTYVGTGRVNTEAFF

v_call: TRBV5-1
cdr3_aa: CASSLPGRTNEKLFF

v_call: TRBV19
cdr3_aa: CASSPPGRIEKLFF

v_call: TRBV24-1
cdr3_aa: CATSERGGDYGYTF

v_call: TRBV4-1
cdr3_aa: CASSHNGGAYNEQFF

v_call: TRBV20-1
cdr3_aa: CSAMAPVDSPLHF

v_call: TRBV18
cdr3_aa: CASSPPGRDYGYTF

v_call: TRBV5-6
cdr3_aa: CASSSTGTGINSPLHF

v_call: TRBV7-7
cdr3_aa: CASSRELGTGELFF

v_call: TRBV10-2
cdr3_aa: CASSELRTGRGTGAFF

v_call: TRBV3-1
cdr3_aa: CASSQESVSNEQFF

v_call: TRBV10-3
cdr3_aa: CAISDRENQPQHF

v_call: TRBV20-1
cdr3_aa: CSAHPVQYGYTF

v_call: TRBV7-6
cdr3_aa: CASSYGGGRTTDTQYF

v_call: TRBV3-1
cdr3_aa: CASSQVSILAGFTDTQYF

v_call: TRBV2
cdr3_aa: CASSFSTGLVEQYF

v_call: TRBV20-1
cdr3_aa: CSAFYGDQETQYF

v_call: TRBV25-1
cdr3_aa: CASTSDKSVNEKLFF

v_call: TRBV29-1
cdr3_aa: CSVEVDVNEQFF

v_call: TRBV19
cdr3_aa: CASSPGLAYGYTF

v_call: TRBV7-9
cdr3_aa: CASSQGSTNQPQHF

v_call: TRBV5-4
cdr3_aa: CASSLENGGGEQFF

v_call: TRBV6-1
cdr3_aa: CASRTGVQETRYF

v_call: TRBV10-3
cdr3_aa: CAISESVGEQYF

v_call: TRBV4-2
cdr3_aa: CASSQDLETAMITEAFF

v_call: TRBV19
cdr3_aa: CASNNRRNYGYTF

v_call: TRBV7-9
cdr3_aa: CASSVPQGMNTEAFF

v_call: TRBV6-5
cdr3_aa: CASSYQDPGNSPLHF

v_call: TRBV24-1
cdr3_aa: CATSPTSGNYNEQFF

v_call: TRBV15
cdr3_aa: CATSRWDTSGGYTF

v_call: TRBV5-1
cdr3_aa: CASSLDEARRNIQYF

v_call: TRBV10-3
cdr3_aa: CAISEQLTEQFF

v_call: TRBV2
cdr3_aa: CASRGEGAKKNTEAFF

v_call: TRBV4-1
cdr3_aa: CASSRTVVNTEAFF

v_call: TRBV7-2
cdr3_aa: CASSLDGRSRVNTEAFF

v_call: TRBV29-1
cdr3_aa: CSVVPGGRDQPQHF

v_call: TRBV15
cdr3_aa: CATSRDGSGSWGANVLTF

v_call: TRBV10-1
cdr3_aa: CACSARVWGRQETQYF

v_call: TRBV9
cdr3_aa: CASSPRTGDGYTF